This is a list of T cell receptor beta chains from one sample in a study of blood T cells in healthy people across ages. Each CDR3 protein gets one entry after TCRdb re-called the 5' RACE reads with MiXCR. The table has roughly 2 million distinct CDR3 sequences, roughly 52% seen once. Material for sequencing was blood. These receptors were obtained from a middle-aged woman in good health. Each CDR3 is given without its conserved first and last residue. D genes are given only for firm matches.

cdr3_aa: SAQLAGGPEQF; d_call: TRBD2; v_call: TRBV20-1; cdr3_length: 11; j_call: TRBJ2-1
cdr3_aa: ASSLKALPSSYNEQF; d_call: .; v_call: TRBV7-3; cdr3_length: 15; j_call: TRBJ2-1
cdr3_aa: ASTWTGLSNQPQH; d_call: TRBD1; v_call: TRBV6-2/TRBV6-3; cdr3_length: 13; j_call: TRBJ1-5
cdr3_aa: ASSELGRTGGEQF; d_call: .; v_call: TRBV25-1; cdr3_length: 13; j_call: TRBJ2-1
cdr3_aa: ASSQVPRGPITDTQY; d_call: .; v_call: TRBV4-3; cdr3_length: 15; j_call: TRBJ2-3
cdr3_aa: ASSTVPNQPQH; d_call: .; v_call: TRBV6-5; cdr3_length: 11; j_call: TRBJ1-5
cdr3_aa: ASSPVVGGSEQY; d_call: .; v_call: TRBV5-1; cdr3_length: 12; j_call: TRBJ2-7
cdr3_aa: ASSSSRSFGANVLT; d_call: .; v_call: TRBV12-3/TRBV12-4; cdr3_length: 14; j_call: TRBJ2-6
cdr3_aa: ASSLVGLAEISPTDTQY; d_call: TRBD2; v_call: TRBV7-2; cdr3_length: 17; j_call: TRBJ2-3
cdr3_aa: ASSLNRRGYT; d_call: .; v_call: TRBV7-2; cdr3_length: 10; j_call: TRBJ1-2
cdr3_aa: SASSVSTEAF; d_call: .; v_call: TRBV20-1; cdr3_length: 10; j_call: TRBJ1-1
cdr3_aa: ASTPGTGGNEQF; d_call: TRBD1; v_call: TRBV18; cdr3_length: 12; j_call: TRBJ2-1
cdr3_aa: SVVVPGSGANVLT; d_call: .; v_call: TRBV29-1; cdr3_length: 13; j_call: TRBJ2-6
cdr3_aa: ASSAPQANEQF; d_call: .; v_call: TRBV7-9; cdr3_length: 11; j_call: TRBJ2-1
cdr3_aa: ASSLAQGSTY; d_call: .; v_call: TRBV7-9; cdr3_length: 10; j_call: TRBJ2-3
cdr3_aa: ASNYKGVSTYEQY; d_call: .; v_call: TRBV6-2/TRBV6-3; cdr3_length: 13; j_call: .
cdr3_aa: SAGGNTDTQY; d_call: TRBD2; v_call: TRBV20-1; cdr3_length: 10; j_call: TRBJ2-3
cdr3_aa: ASSTVMEGETQY; d_call: .; v_call: TRBV6-5; cdr3_length: 12; j_call: TRBJ2-5
cdr3_aa: SANRGWNGYT; d_call: TRBD1; v_call: TRBV29-1; cdr3_length: 10; j_call: TRBJ1-2
cdr3_aa: ASSQDSAGDADTQY; d_call: .; v_call: TRBV4-2; cdr3_length: 14; j_call: TRBJ2-3
cdr3_aa: ASSRFGQGRETQY; d_call: TRBD1; v_call: TRBV11-2; cdr3_length: 13; j_call: TRBJ2-5
cdr3_aa: ASSQEPRAKYNEQF; d_call: .; v_call: TRBV4-3; cdr3_length: 14; j_call: TRBJ2-1
cdr3_aa: ASSVGMRGPSFYNEQF; d_call: .; v_call: TRBV9; cdr3_length: 16; j_call: TRBJ2-1
cdr3_aa: ASSPRAPGSYNSPLH; d_call: .; v_call: TRBV3-1; cdr3_length: 15; j_call: TRBJ1-6
cdr3_aa: ASSARTGGLEQY; d_call: TRBD1; v_call: TRBV7-9; cdr3_length: 12; j_call: .
cdr3_aa: ASSPGRRDEQF; d_call: .; v_call: TRBV7-2; cdr3_length: 11; j_call: TRBJ2-1
cdr3_aa: ASSQNSGGLTDTQY; d_call: TRBD2; v_call: TRBV3-1; cdr3_length: 14; j_call: TRBJ2-3
cdr3_aa: ASSQDRSRNEQF; d_call: .; v_call: TRBV4-3; cdr3_length: 12; j_call: TRBJ2-1
cdr3_aa: ASSRTGPLAGVGETQY; d_call: TRBD2; v_call: TRBV7-2; cdr3_length: 16; j_call: TRBJ2-5
cdr3_aa: ASSRGWVNEKLF; d_call: .; v_call: TRBV2; cdr3_length: 12; j_call: TRBJ1-4
cdr3_aa: ASRRTGYVETQY; d_call: TRBD1; v_call: TRBV2; cdr3_length: 12; j_call: TRBJ2-5
cdr3_aa: ASSFSGTAPYT; d_call: .; v_call: TRBV7-9; cdr3_length: 11; j_call: TRBJ1-2
cdr3_aa: ASSRGLAGSSGTDTQY; d_call: TRBD2; v_call: TRBV28; cdr3_length: 16; j_call: TRBJ2-3
cdr3_aa: ASSSIQGLFWETQY; d_call: .; v_call: TRBV11-1; cdr3_length: 14; j_call: TRBJ2-5
cdr3_aa: ASSFQRGRPDTQY; d_call: TRBD2; v_call: TRBV12-3/TRBV12-4; cdr3_length: 13; j_call: TRBJ2-3
cdr3_aa: SVVGDRGLGYT; d_call: TRBD1; v_call: TRBV29-1; cdr3_length: 11; j_call: TRBJ1-2
cdr3_aa: ASSLAPGEYTEAF; d_call: .; v_call: TRBV7-8; cdr3_length: 13; j_call: TRBJ1-1
cdr3_aa: ASSYLGQGKNTQY; d_call: TRBD1; v_call: TRBV6-2/TRBV6-3; cdr3_length: 13; j_call: TRBJ2-3
cdr3_aa: ASSPSGASTYGQY; d_call: TRBD2; v_call: TRBV28; cdr3_length: 13; j_call: TRBJ2-5
cdr3_aa: ASSQGWTAWGYT; d_call: .; v_call: TRBV3-1; cdr3_length: 12; j_call: TRBJ1-2
cdr3_aa: SVGPAEAF; d_call: .; v_call: TRBV29-1; cdr3_length: 8; j_call: TRBJ1-1
cdr3_aa: ASSFRTAGSPLH; d_call: .; v_call: TRBV12-3/TRBV12-4; cdr3_length: 12; j_call: TRBJ1-6
cdr3_aa: ASSQVTDARNYGYT; d_call: .; v_call: TRBV4-3; cdr3_length: 14; j_call: TRBJ1-2
cdr3_aa: SAPDGAYEQY; d_call: .; v_call: TRBV20-1; cdr3_length: 10; j_call: TRBJ2-7
cdr3_aa: ASSLEANRETQY; d_call: .; v_call: TRBV7-2; cdr3_length: 12; j_call: TRBJ2-5
cdr3_aa: ASSVLGQGGGYT; d_call: TRBD1; v_call: TRBV28; cdr3_length: 12; j_call: TRBJ1-2
cdr3_aa: ASSYRIGGASYNEQF; d_call: TRBD2; v_call: TRBV6-5; cdr3_length: 15; j_call: TRBJ2-1
cdr3_aa: ASSIGPGLSGANVLT; d_call: .; v_call: TRBV19; cdr3_length: 15; j_call: TRBJ2-6
cdr3_aa: ATWGAYEQY; d_call: .; v_call: TRBV6-1; cdr3_length: 9; j_call: .
cdr3_aa: ASSLELGGTYEQY; d_call: .; v_call: TRBV11-2; cdr3_length: 13; j_call: TRBJ2-7
cdr3_aa: ASSQAVRNTGELF; d_call: .; v_call: TRBV4-1; cdr3_length: 13; j_call: TRBJ2-2
cdr3_aa: SAREGTVSMRQETQY; d_call: .; v_call: TRBV20-1; cdr3_length: 15; j_call: TRBJ2-5
cdr3_aa: ASSFGGGALETQY; d_call: .; v_call: TRBV12-3/TRBV12-4; cdr3_length: 13; j_call: TRBJ2-5
cdr3_aa: ASSYAGPSYDEQF; d_call: .; v_call: TRBV6-6; cdr3_length: 13; j_call: TRBJ2-1
cdr3_aa: ASNRQGSLHQETQY; d_call: .; v_call: TRBV9; cdr3_length: 14; j_call: .
cdr3_aa: ASGTGGSGNTIY; d_call: TRBD1; v_call: TRBV25-1; cdr3_length: 12; j_call: TRBJ1-3
cdr3_aa: SATPGVTNEKLF; d_call: .; v_call: TRBV20-1; cdr3_length: 12; j_call: TRBJ1-4
cdr3_aa: ASSLDGTGNQETQY; d_call: TRBD1; v_call: TRBV5-1; cdr3_length: 14; j_call: TRBJ2-5
cdr3_aa: SARDRGGKGEKLF; d_call: .; v_call: TRBV20-1; cdr3_length: 13; j_call: TRBJ1-4
cdr3_aa: ASSQDPSSETQY; d_call: .; v_call: TRBV4-3; cdr3_length: 12; j_call: TRBJ2-5